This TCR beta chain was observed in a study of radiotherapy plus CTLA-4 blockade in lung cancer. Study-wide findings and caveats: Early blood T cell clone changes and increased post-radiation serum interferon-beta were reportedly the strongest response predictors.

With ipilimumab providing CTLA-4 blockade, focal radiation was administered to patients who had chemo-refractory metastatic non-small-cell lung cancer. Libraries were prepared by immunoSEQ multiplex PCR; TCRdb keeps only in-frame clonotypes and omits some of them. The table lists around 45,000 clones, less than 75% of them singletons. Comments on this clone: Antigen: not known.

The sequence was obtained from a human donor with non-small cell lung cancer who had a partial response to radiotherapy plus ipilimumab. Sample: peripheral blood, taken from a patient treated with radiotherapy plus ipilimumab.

The CDR3: CASSRTGGEQYF. The CDR3 nucleotides are TGTGCCAGCAGTCGGACAGGCGGGGAGCAGTACTTC. The chain links TRBV2 to TRBJ2-7; 7 bases line up with TRBD1. Germline V gives CDR1 SNHLY, CDR2 FYNNEI. The CDR3 has 12 amino acids. J lost 7 bases, V lost 5 bases, and 5 bases had no gene match.